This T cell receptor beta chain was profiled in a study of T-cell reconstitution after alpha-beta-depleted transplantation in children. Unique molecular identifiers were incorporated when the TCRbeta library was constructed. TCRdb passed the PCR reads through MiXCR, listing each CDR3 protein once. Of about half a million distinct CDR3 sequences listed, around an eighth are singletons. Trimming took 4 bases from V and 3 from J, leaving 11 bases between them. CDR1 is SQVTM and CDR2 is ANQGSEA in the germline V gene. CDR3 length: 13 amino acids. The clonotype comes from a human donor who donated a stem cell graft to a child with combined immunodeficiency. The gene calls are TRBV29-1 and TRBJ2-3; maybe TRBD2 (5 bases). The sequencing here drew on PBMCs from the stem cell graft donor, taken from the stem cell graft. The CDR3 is CSVVSWRTDTQYF. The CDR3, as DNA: TGCAGCGTTGTCTCGTGGAGGACAGATACGCAGTATTTT.